The following is a T cell receptor beta chain sequence with its context. The sample belongs to a study of cytomegalovirus exposure and HLA in healthy donors. Whole-study context: Most genotyped donors, approximately 81% of 300 to 400, had Caucasian-associated genetic ancestry.

PCR was performed using 60 Vbeta and 13 Jbeta primers. TCRdb keeps only in-frame clones here, not all; method: immunoSEQ multiplex PCR. The sample comprises 140,000 to 150,000 clones, approximately 80% of which are singletons, and around 3% rests with the top ten. The source of this sequence is a female donor in good health and CMV-seronegative. The sample comprised PBMCs.

DNA of the CDR3: TGTGCCAGTAGTAGTCTTCGGGAGGGTGAGCAGTTCTTC. It is translated as CASSSLREGEQFF. V gene TRBV19 combines with J gene TRBJ2-1; 8 nucleotides agree with TRBD2. The CDR3 is 13 residues long. The junction had 5 bases not matched to a gene; V was cut back by 4 bases and J by 9 bases. The V gene's germline CDR1 is LNHDA and CDR2 SQIVND (reference sequence).